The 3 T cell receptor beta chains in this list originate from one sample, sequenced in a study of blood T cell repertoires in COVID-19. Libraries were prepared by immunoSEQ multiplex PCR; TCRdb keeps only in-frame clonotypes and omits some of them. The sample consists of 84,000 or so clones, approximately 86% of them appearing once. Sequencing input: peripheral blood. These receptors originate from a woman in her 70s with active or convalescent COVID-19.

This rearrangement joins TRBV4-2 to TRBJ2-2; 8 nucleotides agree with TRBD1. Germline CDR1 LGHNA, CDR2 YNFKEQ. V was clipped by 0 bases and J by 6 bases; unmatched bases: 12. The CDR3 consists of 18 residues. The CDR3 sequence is CASSQDGVRTGRAGELFF. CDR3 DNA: TGTGCCAGCAGCCAAGATGGGGTGCGGACAGGGCGGGCCGGGGAGCTGTTTTTT.

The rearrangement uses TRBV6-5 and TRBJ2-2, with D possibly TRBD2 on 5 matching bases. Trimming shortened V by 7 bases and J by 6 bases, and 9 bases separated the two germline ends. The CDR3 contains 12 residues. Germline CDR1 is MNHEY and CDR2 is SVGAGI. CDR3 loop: CASTKGAGELFF. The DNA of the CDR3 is TGTGCCAGCACCAAGGGAGCCGGGGAGCTGTTTTTT.

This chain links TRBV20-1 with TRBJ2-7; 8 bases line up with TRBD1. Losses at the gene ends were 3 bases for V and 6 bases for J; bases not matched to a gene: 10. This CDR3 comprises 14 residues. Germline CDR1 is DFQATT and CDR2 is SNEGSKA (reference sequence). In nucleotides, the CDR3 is TGCAGTGCTAGTAGGACAGGGTACGTGGGCGAGCAGTACTTC. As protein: CSASRTGYVGEQYF.